This T cell receptor (beta chain) emerged from a study of T cell changes during pregnancy in multiple sclerosis. The germline V gene encodes CDR1 ENHRY and CDR2 SYGVKD. Trimming stripped 2 bases from V and 4 bases from J, with 8 bases between. The CDR3 spans 14 residues. Measured with immunoSEQ multiplex PCR; TCRdb has only the in-frame clones, and not every one. Among around 24,000 clones listed, about nine tenths were seen once. Sequences were derived from CD8+ T cells from peripheral blood mononuclear cells, sampled in the first trimester of pregnancy. The clonotype originates from a female donor in good health, enrolled as a control in a pregnancy study. The V gene is TRBV10-3, the J gene TRBJ2-2, with no clear D. The CDR3 DNA reads TGTGCCATCAGTGAGCTCAGTATCACCGGGGAGCTGTTTTTT. It translates to CAISELSITGELFF.